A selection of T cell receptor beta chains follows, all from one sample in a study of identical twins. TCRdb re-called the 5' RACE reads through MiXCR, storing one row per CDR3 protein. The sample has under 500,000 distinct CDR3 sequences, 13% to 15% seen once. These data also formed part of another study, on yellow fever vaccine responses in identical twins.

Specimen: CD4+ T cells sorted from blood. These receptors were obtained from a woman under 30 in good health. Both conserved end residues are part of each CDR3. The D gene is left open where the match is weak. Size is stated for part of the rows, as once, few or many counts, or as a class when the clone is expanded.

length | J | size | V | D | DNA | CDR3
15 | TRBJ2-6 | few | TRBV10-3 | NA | TGTGCCATCAGGGGCACGCCCTCTGGGGCCAACGTCCTGACTTTC | CAIRGTPSGANVLTF
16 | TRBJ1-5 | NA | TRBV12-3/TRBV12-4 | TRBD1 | TGTGCCAGCAGTCCCACTCCAGGGGGCCGCAATCAGCCCCAGCATTTT | CASSPTPGGRNQPQHF
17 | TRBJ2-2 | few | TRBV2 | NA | TGTGCCAGCAGGGCAGATAGGGGGGCCCCGAACACCGGGGAGCTGTTTTTT | CASRADRGAPNTGELFF
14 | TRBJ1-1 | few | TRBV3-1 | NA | TGTGCCAGCAGCGACCTCGGGGGAAGCACTGAAGCTTTCTTT | CASSDLGGSTEAFF
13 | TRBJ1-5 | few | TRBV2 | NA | TGTGCCAGCAGTCTAAGGCCGGATCAGCCCCAGCATTTT | CASSLRPDQPQHF
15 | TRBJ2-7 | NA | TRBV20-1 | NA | TGCAGTGCTGCCCTAGGCGGAACTGGCTCCTACGAGCAGTACTTC | CSAALGGTGSYEQYF
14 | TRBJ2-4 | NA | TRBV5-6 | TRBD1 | TGTGCCAGCAGCACGGGACAGGGGATAAACATTCAGTACTTC | CASSTGQGINIQYF
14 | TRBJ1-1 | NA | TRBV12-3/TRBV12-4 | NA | TGTGCCAGCAGATCCCGTTTCCTGAACACTGAAGCTTTCTTT | CASRSRFLNTEAFF
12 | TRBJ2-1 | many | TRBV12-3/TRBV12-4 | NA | TGTGCCAGCTCCCCGTCGGGTCATGAGCAGTTCTTC | CASSPSGHEQFF
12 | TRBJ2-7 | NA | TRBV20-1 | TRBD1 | TGCAGTGCACCGGGACAGACCTACGAGCAGTACTTC | CSAPGQTYEQYF
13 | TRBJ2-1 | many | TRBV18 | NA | TGTGCCAGCAGCCCTCCGTCCTACAATGAGCAGTTCTTC | CASSPPSYNEQFF
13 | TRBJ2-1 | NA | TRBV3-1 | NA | TGTGCCAGCAGCCAAGATCGAGGGGATAAGCAGTTCTTC | CASSQDRGDKQFF
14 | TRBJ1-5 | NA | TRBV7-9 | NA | TGTGCCAGCAGCCTCCAGGACAGCAATCAGCCCCAGCATTTT | CASSLQDSNQPQHF
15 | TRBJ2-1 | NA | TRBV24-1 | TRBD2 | TGTGCCACCAGTGAACCGGGACTAGCGGACAATGAGCAGTTCTTC | CATSEPGLADNEQFF
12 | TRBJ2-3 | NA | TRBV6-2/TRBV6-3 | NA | TGTGCCAGCAGCGTAACAGGGTTCCTGTGGTATTTT | CASSVTGFLWYF
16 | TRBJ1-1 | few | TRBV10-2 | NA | TGCGCCAGCAGCCGAACACCCGGGACGGGGAACACTGAAGCTTTCTTT | CASSRTPGTGNTEAFF
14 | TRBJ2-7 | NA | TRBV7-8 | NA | TGTGCCAGCAGCTTAGGGACAATTTCCTACGAGCAGTACTTC | CASSLGTISYEQYF
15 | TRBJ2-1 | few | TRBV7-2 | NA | TGTGCCAGCAGCTTAGCGGGGGGCCAGGGAAATGAGCAGTTCTTC | CASSLAGGQGNEQFF
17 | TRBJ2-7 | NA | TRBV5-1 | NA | TGCGCCAGCAGCTTGGCTTTCGGGGACTCCAGACCCTACGAGCAGTACTTC | CASSLAFGDSRPYEQYF
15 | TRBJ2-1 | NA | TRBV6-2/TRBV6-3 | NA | TGTGCCAGCAGTTACCCCGGCGGGGTCTACAATGAGCAGTTCTTC | CASSYPGGVYNEQFF
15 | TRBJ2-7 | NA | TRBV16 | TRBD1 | TGTGCCAGCAGCCAATTGGTAGGGACAGGGAACGAGCAGTACTTC | CASSQLVGTGNEQYF
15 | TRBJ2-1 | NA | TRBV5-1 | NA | TGCGCCAGCAGCTTGGAGGCTAGCAAGTCCGGTGAGCAGTTCTTC | CASSLEASKSGEQFF